The 14 T cell receptor beta chains reported below all come from one sample, sequenced in a study of shared clonotypes between healthy human individuals. Sequenced by immunoSEQ multiplex PCR; TCRdb stores in-frame clones only, minus some. The data hold over 850,000 clones, with around 78% observed a single time. Sequencing was performed on memory CD4+ T cells from PBMCs. The subset: CD45RA-negative fraction. These receptors came from a man younger than 35 in good health. Some clones in this sample may be carry-over from other donors' samples.

The V call is TRBV28, the J call TRBJ2-7; TRBD2 matches at 14 bases. With 7 bases clipped from V and 6 bases from J, the junction kept 11 bases outside the gene matches. The CDR3 is 16 amino acids. Germline loops: CDR1 MDHEN, CDR2 SYDVKM. The CDR3 region has the DNA TGTGCCAGCAACCCCGGGACTAGCGGGAGCCAACGCGAGCAGTACTTC. Protein sequence: CASNPGTSGSQREQYF.

The chain employs TRBV5-1 and TRBJ2-5; D gene ambiguous. Deletions cut 4 bases from V and 1 base from J, with 5 bases between. The CDR3 extends over 12 amino acids. Germline V gene lookup returns CDR1 SGHRS and CDR2 YFSETQ. The CDR3, as DNA: TGCGCCAGCAGCAGCTCCCAAGAGACCCAGTACTTC. Its translation is CASSSSQETQYF.

This clone has ten or more counts. This same CDR3 is encoded by further DNA sequences in the sample. The chain links TRBV5-1 to TRBJ2-3; D might be TRBD1 or TRBD2, each matching 5 bases. This CDR3 is 14 amino acids long. The germline V gene encodes CDR1 SGHRS and CDR2 YFSETQ. V was pared by 2 bases and J by 0 bases, with 7 bases between. The CDR3 DNA sequence: TGCGCCAGCAGCTTTGGGGGTAGCACAGATACGCAGTATTTT. Its translation: CASSFGGSTDTQYF.

The genes are TRBV18 and TRBJ2-2; TRBD1 is a possible D gene (5 bases). This CDR3 region has 16 residues. CDR1 KGHSH and CDR2 LQKENI come from the germline V gene. Trimming removed 0 bases at V and 4 bases at J, with 12 bases between. The CDR3 here is CASSPPDRGITGELFF. Written as DNA, the CDR3 is TGTGCCAGCTCACCACCGGATAGGGGAATCACCGGGGAGCTGTTTTTT.

V usage is TRBV7-8 and J usage is TRBJ2-5; 10 nucleotides agree with TRBD2. The ends lost 1 base at V and 5 bases at J; junction bases unmatched: 4. Germline values: CDR1 SGHVS, CDR2 FQNEAQ. CDR3 length equals 15 residues. CDR3 protein: CASSLGGLASETQYF. CDR3 DNA sequence: TGTGCCAGCAGCTTAGGGGGACTAGCGTCCGAGACCCAGTACTTC.

The chain is built from TRBV19 and TRBJ2-3, with 12 bases that match TRBD2. Germline V gene sequence: CDR1 LNHDA, CDR2 SQIVND (reference sequence). This CDR3 spans 15 amino acids. V lost 6 bases and J lost 4; bases outside the gene matches: 5. Here the CDR3 DNA reads TGTGCCAGTAGCTCCCTAGCGGGAGGGGCAGATACGCAGTATTTT. Its translation is CASSSLAGGADTQYF.

V usage is TRBV2 and J usage is TRBJ2-2, with D possibly TRBD1 on 6 matching bases. V was shortened by 0 bases and J by 4 bases, with 9 bases between the two germline ends. The CDR3 contains 15 residues. The V gene's germline CDR1 is SNHLY and CDR2 FYNNEI. As DNA, the CDR3 is TGTGCCAGCAGTGAAGCACAGGGCGGCACCGGGGAGCTGTTTTTT. It encodes CASSEAQGGTGELFF.

The rearrangement joins TRBV18 to TRBJ2-7, with D maybe TRBD1 (5 bases). The CDR3 totals 15 residues. Germline assignment: CDR1 KGHSH and CDR2 LQKENI. Trimming left V 1 base short and J 6 bases short, with 16 bases between. The CDR3 DNA sequence: TGTGCCAGCTCACCACGGGGCCAACAGGCTCGCGAGCAGTACTTC. This codes for CASSPRGQQAREQYF.

Only a few counts were recorded for this clone. The chain couples TRBV11-2 to TRBJ2-1, with TRBD1 identical over 11 bases. The CDR3 length is 15 residues. J lost 7 bases, V lost 7 bases, and 9 bases had no gene match. In germline, CDR1 is SGHAT, CDR2 FQNNGV. The CDR3 region is CASNLGTGGLNEQFF. CDR3 nucleotide sequence: TGTGCCAGCAACCTCGGGACAGGGGGTCTGAATGAGCAGTTCTTC.

The chain couples TRBV19 to TRBJ1-1; the D gene is possibly TRBD1 (5 bases). CDR1 and CDR2 (germline): LNHDA, SQIVND (reference sequence). V dropped 3 bases and J dropped 4 bases, with 12 bases sitting between them. This CDR3 spans 14 amino acids. The CDR3 is CASSIGGGTTEAFF. In DNA, the CDR3 is TGTGCCAGTAGTATCGGCGGGGGGACCACTGAAGCTTTCTTT.

This clone ranks as medium-sized. The chain is built from TRBV7-3 and TRBJ2-1; perhaps TRBD1 as D (5 bases). CDR1 and CDR2 (germline): SGHTA, FQGTGA. This CDR3 contains 14 residues. V was trimmed by 5 bases and J by 8 bases, leaving 16 bases between them. The CDR3 DNA is TGTGCCAGCAGCCCGAACCTCCAGGGTGATGAGCAGTTCTTC. Translating it yields CASSPNLQGDEQFF.

The chain uses TRBV7-2 and TRBJ1-5; D perhaps matches TRBD1 (6 bases). The germline CDR1 and CDR2 sequences are SGHTA and FQGNSA. Between the trimmed V and J ends, which lost 5 bases and 6 bases, there was a span of 17 bases. The CDR3 extends over 15 amino acids. The CDR3 DNA reads as TGTGCCAGCAGCCCCCAGGTAAAAGGGGGTCAGCCCCAGCATTTT. Translating gives CASSPQVKGGQPQHF.

The chain employs TRBV2 and TRBJ1-4; possible D gene TRBD1, 6 bases. The germline CDR1 and CDR2 sequences are SNHLY and FYNNEI. CDR3 length: 18 amino acids. The V gene lost 2 bases and the J gene lost 0 bases, with 16 bases spanning the gap. In nucleotides, the CDR3 is TGTGCCAGCAGTGAATTGGTGGGGGCTCCTTCAACTAATGAAAAACTGTTTTTT. Translating gives CASSELVGAPSTNEKLFF.

On this clone: This sample also contains other DNA sequences that code for the same CDR3. DNA of the CDR3: TGTGCCAGCAGCTTAGCGGCGGCCTCTTACGAGCAGTACTTC. Encoded protein: CASSLAAASYEQYF. The chain is built from TRBV7-2 and TRBJ2-7, with unresolved D. This CDR3 has 14 amino acids. With 0 bases removed from V and 4 bases from J, the gap between germline ends came to 10 bases. Germline CDR1 reads SGHTA; CDR2 reads FQGNSA.